This T cell receptor beta chain was identified in a study of blood T cells in healthy people across ages. CDR1 and CDR2 from the germline V gene are PRHDT and FYEKMQ (reference sequence). This CDR3 comprises 16 residues. For the second PCR, which ran for about 7 to 11 cycles, a sample-barcoded 5' primer and a J-beta primer mix were used. TCRdb itself ran the 5' RACE reads through MiXCR, one entry per CDR3 protein. Seen here are around 1,100,000 distinct CDR3 sequences, approximately 38% observed once, and the top ten hold around 13%. Findings and limits, study-wide: Diversity of TCR beta per million T cells declined in a roughly linear way with age. Long-lived and aged donors differed, with more naive CD4+ cells and higher diversity in the long-lived.

With regard to this clonotype: The target antigen is unknown. At one end the junction does not follow the germline gene, possibly because of a read error.

The V gene is TRBV13, the J gene TRBJ1-1; 7 nucleotides align to TRBD1. The sequenced sample consisted of blood. This clonotype originated in a man younger than 35 in good health. Here the CDR3 reads CVSSLSEGAENTEAFF. DNA for the CDR3: TGTGTCAGCAGCTTATCGGAGGGGGCAGAGAACACTGAAGCTTTCTTT.